Following are 15 T cell receptor beta chains from one sample sequenced in a study of T cell repertoires in cytomegalovirus infection (dated 2019 in TCRdb). No antigen is known for these receptors. Sequenced using an Illumina HiSeq 1500. Clones were called with MiXCR by TCRdb after fastp trimmed the public reads at Q25, and only in-frame beta chains were retained. Each CDR3 protein appears once, grouped with its most common genes and DNA. This sample holds roughly 800,000 distinct CDR3 sequences; approximately 32% were observed only once. The ten largest make up about an eighth of the sample. Sample treatment or condition, as interpreted from the label and publication: in vitro stimulation with specific CMV peptide epitopes to enrich CMV-specific T cells. This material consisted of cultured CD8+ T cells from PBMCs, taken from culture after CMV antigen stimulation. These receptors came from a human donor in good health (CMV status not recorded). Some clones in this sample may be carry-over from other donors' samples.

V is TRBV28 and J is TRBJ1-5; D is perhaps TRBD1 (6 bases). CDR1 and CDR2 from the germline V gene are MDHEN and SYDVKM. The length of the CDR3 is 14 residues. The V end lost 5 bases, the J end lost 6 bases, and 14 bases lay between the germline ends. This CDR3 is CASSTGFRGQPQHF. The CDR3 region has the DNA TGTGCCAGCAGTACAGGGTTTCGGGGTCAGCCCCAGCATTTT.

This clonotype occurred many times. The V gene is TRBV7-3, the J gene TRBJ2-1; 9 bases line up with TRBD1. The V gene end was trimmed by 4 bases and the J gene end by 7 bases; junction bases not matched to a gene: 5. Germline V gene lookup returns CDR1 SGHTA and CDR2 FQGTGA. This CDR3 contains 14 residues. The CDR3 loop reads CASSYPGQGNEQFF. CDR3 bases: TGTGCCAGCAGCTATCCGGGACAGGGTAATGAGCAGTTCTTC.

V is TRBV27 and J is TRBJ1-2, with 7 bases lining up with TRBD1. The CDR3 contains 14 residues. V lost 10 bases and J lost 4; bases outside the gene matches: 12. CDR1 MNHEY and CDR2 SMNVEV come from the germline V gene (reference sequence). This chain's CDR3 is CATLRTGVAYGYTF. CDR3 sequence (DNA): TGTGCCACCCTCCGTACAGGGGTAGCCTATGGCTACACCTTC.

The chain carries TRBV7-6 and TRBJ2-3; D unresolved. The V end lost 3 bases, the J end lost 2 bases, and 9 bases lay between the germline ends. Germline V gene lookup returns CDR1 SGHVS and CDR2 FNYEAQ. CDR3 length: 14 amino acids. CDR3 residues: CASSFGLYTDTQYF. DNA of the CDR3: TGTGCCAGCAGCTTTGGTCTTTACACAGATACGCAGTATTTT.

The chain has TRBV7-6 and TRBJ1-2; D remains ambiguous. Germline V gene data show CDR1 as SGHVS and CDR2 as FNYEAQ. The germline V and J ends were trimmed by 1 base and 3 bases, with 15 bases remaining between them. The CDR3 runs to 16 residues. Here the CDR3 reads CASSLEGREGHYGYTF. Here the CDR3 DNA reads TGTGCCAGCAGCTTAGAAGGGCGGGAAGGGCACTATGGCTACACCTTC.

This clonotype occurred a few times. The gene calls are TRBV7-2 and TRBJ2-1, with TRBD2 matching over 16 bases. Trimming at V came to 5 bases and at J to 9 bases, leaving 7 bases not matched to a gene. Germline V gene sequence: CDR1 SGHTA, CDR2 FQGNSA. The CDR3 contains 16 residues. The CDR3 bases are TGTGCCAGCAGCCCGGTGGGACTAGCGGGGGGGGGTGAGCAGTTCTTC. Protein product: CASSPVGLAGGGEQFF.

Many counts were recorded for this clonotype. V and J are TRBV6-5 and TRBJ1-6; 7 nucleotides line up with TRBD1. V gave up 5 bases and J gave up 6 bases; unmatched junction bases: 13. Germline CDR1 reads MNHEY; CDR2 reads SVGAGI. The CDR3 length is 17 residues. This CDR3 reads CASSPIGQATINSPLHF. CDR3 nucleotide sequence: TGTGCCAGCAGTCCCATTGGACAGGCAACCATTAATTCACCCCTCCACTTT.

The chain recombines TRBV7-3 with TRBJ2-3, with TRBD2 matching 9 bases. The V segment lost 1 base and the J segment 2 bases; nucleotides outside the gene matches: 10. The CDR3 totals 18 residues. The germline V gene has CDR1 SGHTA and CDR2 FQGTGA. The CDR3 loop is CASSLKGGLAGVTDTQYF. As DNA, the CDR3 is TGTGCCAGCAGCTTAAAAGGGGGTTTAGCGGGGGTCACAGATACGCAGTATTTT.

This clonotype was seen a handful of times. This chain connects TRBV7-6 to TRBJ2-1; maybe TRBD2 (7 bases). The CDR3 loop spans 15 amino acids. Trimming shortened V by 7 bases and J by 3 bases, and 16 bases separated the two germline ends. From germline, CDR1 is SGHVS and CDR2 FNYEAQ. DNA of the CDR3: TGTGCCAGCACCCCTAGGGGGGGGGGCTACAATGAGCAGTTCTTC. This gives the protein CASTPRGGGYNEQFF.

This clonotype was picked up a small number of times. DNA for the CDR3: TGTGCCAGCCGGGCTAATCTCAGGGGGCAAGATGGCTACACCTTC. Translating gives CASRANLRGQDGYTF. The rearrangement links TRBV6-6 to TRBJ1-2, with TRBD1 matching over 8 bases. This CDR3 spans 15 amino acids. V was clipped by 8 bases and J by 6 bases; unmatched bases: 14. Germline loops: CDR1 MNHNY, CDR2 SVGAGI (reference sequence).

The chain carries TRBV6-2 or TRBV6-3 and TRBJ2-7; D may be TRBD2 (5 bases). Germline values: CDR1 MNHEY, CDR2 SVGEGT. Trimming removed 4 bases from V and 3 bases from J, with 19 bases in between. CDR3 size: 16 residues. CDR3 loop: CASSSPPGFGLYEQYV. CDR3 coding DNA: TGTGCCAGCAGTTCGCCTCCGGGTTTTGGACTCTACGAGCAGTACGTC.

This rearrangement joins TRBV20-1 to TRBJ2-1; D gene uncertain. Germline loops: CDR1 DFQATT, CDR2 SNEGSKA (reference sequence). CDR3 length: 10 residues. V lost 2 bases and J lost 10, with 6 bases in between. CDR3 sequence: CSARPQEQFF. Here the CDR3 DNA reads TGCAGTGCTAGACCACAGGAGCAGTTCTTC.

The chain joins TRBV20-1 to TRBJ1-5, with a possible D match to TRBD1 (5 bases). Deletions cut 0 bases from V and 0 bases from J, with 12 bases between. The CDR3 totals 16 residues. Germline CDR1 is DFQATT and CDR2 is SNEGSKA (reference sequence). The CDR3 region is CSAREGGGFSNQPQHF. CDR3 nucleotides: TGCAGTGCTAGAGAGGGGGGAGGGTTTAGCAATCAGCCCCAGCATTTT.

V is TRBV20-1 and J is TRBJ2-7; no clear D. CDR3 length: 17 residues. Trimming removed 6 bases at V and 3 bases at J, with 27 bases between. The germline V gene has CDR1 DFQATT and CDR2 SNEGSKA (reference sequence). Written as DNA, the CDR3 is TGCAGTGCCGCGACTGAGGTTGGGCAGGATCGACTCTACGAGCAGTACGTC. Encoded protein: CSAATEVGQDRLYEQYV.

The chain carries TRBV2 and TRBJ1-5; D is uncertain. CDR3 size: 15 residues. The V end was cut by 3 bases, the J end by 1 base, with 10 bases between. Per germline, CDR1 SNHLY and CDR2 FYNNEI. As DNA, the CDR3 is TGTGCCAGCAGTGATAATGGCGGAAGCAATCAGCCCCAGCATTTT. Translated: CASSDNGGSNQPQHF.